This is a list of T cell receptor beta chains from one sample in a study of identifying expanded T cells in peripheral blood. Libraries were prepared by immunoSEQ multiplex PCR; TCRdb keeps only in-frame clonotypes and omits some of them. The sample yields about 58,000 clones, around four fifths seen once. The sample comprised blood. The receptors stem from a person between 18 and 70 years old in good health. CDR3s include the opening cysteine and the closing phenylalanine or tryptophan. A D gene is named only where the DNA matches it firmly. Clone size, where shown, is once, few, many, or a class for clones that have expanded.

cdr3_aa cdr3_nt clone_size v_call d_call j_call
CASSEWGGEQFF TGTGCCAGCAGTGAATGGGGCGGTGAGCAGTTCTTC NA TRBV6-1 NA TRBJ2-1
CARTSGISYNEQFF TGTGCCAGGACTAGCGGGATTAGCTACAATGAGCAGTTCTTC NA TRBV2 TRBD2 TRBJ2-1
CASSPTTWVAGGDYEQYF TGTGCCAGCAGTCCCACCACCTGGGTAGCGGGAGGGGACTACGAGCAGTACTTC once TRBV27 TRBD2 TRBJ2-7
CASRWTSTDTQYF TGTGCCAGCAGATGGACTAGCACAGATACGCAGTATTTT NA TRBV11-2 NA TRBJ2-3
CASSQSDRGGYNEQFF TGCGCCAGCAGCCAGAGCGACAGGGGGGGCTACAATGAGCAGTTCTTC NA TRBV4-1 TRBD1 TRBJ2-1
CASSLLAGVEQFF TGTGCCAGCAGCTTACTAGCGGGAGTTGAGCAGTTCTTC NA TRBV11-3 TRBD2 TRBJ2-1
CASSLAGAAYEQYF TGTGCCAGCAGCTTAGCCGGGGCAGCCTACGAGCAGTACTTC NA TRBV11-2 NA TRBJ2-7
CAISESRREAFF TGTGCCATCAGTGAGTCACGTAGGGAAGCTTTCTTT NA TRBV10-3 NA TRBJ1-1
CSVEGPPGQGMKETQYF TGCAGCGTTGAAGGCCCTCCCGGACAGGGGATGAAGGAGACCCAGTACTTC few TRBV29-1 TRBD1 TRBJ2-5
CATSQAGGGKDTQYF TGTGCCACCAGCCAAGCGGGGGGAGGTAAGGATACGCAGTATTTT once TRBV15 TRBD2 TRBJ2-3
CASSLAGPTEAFF TGTGCCAGCAGCTTAGCGGGGCCCACTGAAGCTTTCTTT few TRBV13 NA TRBJ1-1
CASSLGTHLDEPQHF TGTGCCAGCAGCTTAGGGACCCACCTCGATGAGCCCCAGCATTTT few TRBV7-9 NA TRBJ1-5
CASRGGLSYNEQFF TGCGCCAGCCGAGGGGGACTCTCCTACAATGAGCAGTTCTTC NA TRBV10-2 NA TRBJ2-1
CASSPAGVYGNTIYF TGTGCCAGCAGCCCAGCAGGGGTCTATGGAAACACCATATATTTT NA TRBV7-2 NA TRBJ1-3
CASSAPGRGYGYTF TGTGCCAGCAGCGCGCCGGGGCGCGGCTATGGCTACACCTTC NA TRBV7-8 NA TRBJ1-2
CASSLARSGRLGTDTQYF TGTGCCAGCAGCTTAGCGCGTAGCGGGAGGCTTGGAACAGATACGCAGTATTTT NA TRBV7-9 TRBD2 TRBJ2-3
CASSSDRGHSTEAFF TGTGCCAGCAGCTCCGACAGGGGGCATAGCACTGAAGCTTTCTTT NA TRBV5-5 TRBD1 TRBJ1-1
CASSAGGAGNTIYF TGTGCCAGCAGCGCTGGAGGGGCTGGAAACACCATATATTTT NA TRBV9 NA TRBJ1-3
CATSRDRTRYNEQFF TGTGCCACCAGCAGAGATCGTACGAGGTACAATGAGCAGTTCTTC once TRBV15 NA TRBJ2-1
CATRTLNTGELFF TGTGCCACTAGGACACTGAACACCGGGGAGCTGTTTTTT NA TRBV25-1 NA TRBJ2-2
CASSSGALNTSPLHF TGTGCCAGCAGCTCCGGAGCCCTAAACACTTCACCCCTCCACTTT NA TRBV11-2 NA TRBJ1-6
CASSIRTSGSHEQFF TGTGCCAGTAGTATCCGGACTAGCGGGAGTCATGAGCAGTTCTTC NA TRBV19 TRBD2 TRBJ2-1
CSVSMDNEKLFF TGCAGCGTTTCTATGGATAATGAAAAACTGTTTTTT once TRBV29-1 NA TRBJ1-4
CASSLLGGRNTIYF TGTGCCAGCAGCTTACTCGGGGGCAGAAACACCATATATTTT NA TRBV7-2 NA TRBJ1-3
CASSARQGWYEKLFF TGTGCCAGCAGTGCCCGACAGGGCTGGTATGAAAAACTGTTTTTT NA TRBV6-6 TRBD1 TRBJ1-4
CASSLVGRGTDTQYF TGTGCCAGCAGCTTGGTGGGCAGGGGAACAGATACGCAGTATTTT NA TRBV5-4 NA TRBJ2-3
CASSLWLDRVRYNEQFF TGTGCCAGCAGTTTATGGTTGGACAGGGTGCGCTACAATGAGCAGTTCTTC NA TRBV27 TRBD1 TRBJ2-1
CASKGHSLYEQYF TGTGCCAGCAAAGGACACTCTCTCTACGAGCAGTACTTC NA TRBV27 NA TRBJ2-7
CASSLPGSNTEAFF TGTGCCAGCAGCTTGCCAGGTTCGAACACTGAAGCTTTCTTT NA TRBV5-6 NA TRBJ1-1
CASSHAKDVEKLFF TGTGCCAGCAGCCACGCAAAAGACGTGGAAAAACTGTTTTTT NA TRBV7-9 NA TRBJ1-4
CASSLGARAETQYF TGTGCCAGCAGCTTAGGCGCCCGGGCAGAGACCCAGTACTTC few TRBV7-2 NA TRBJ2-5
CASSLGPGVKWAFF TGCGCCAGCAGCTTGGGGCCGGGTGTTAAATGGGCTTTCTTT NA TRBV5-1 NA TRBJ1-1
CASSLVARGDEKLFF TGTGCCAGCAGTTTAGTCGCCCGGGGGGATGAAAAACTGTTTTTT NA TRBV27 NA TRBJ1-4
CASSIGDTDTQYF TGCGCCAGCAGTATTGGGGACACAGATACGCAGTATTTT NA TRBV5-1 NA TRBJ2-3
CASSLTPGTGSGNTIYF TGTGCCAGCAGTCTTACCCCCGGGACGGGCTCTGGAAACACCATATATTTT NA TRBV28 NA TRBJ1-3
CASSGISSGQETQYF TGCGCCAGCAGTGGGATTTCTAGCGGCCAAGAGACCCAGTACTTC NA TRBV10-2 TRBD2 TRBJ2-5
CASSLRLNQPQHF TGTGCCAGCAGTTTGAGGCTCAATCAGCCCCAGCATTTT NA TRBV2 NA TRBJ1-5
CALVNGVRGEQFF TGTGCCCTGGTTAACGGGGTAAGGGGTGAGCAGTTCTTC NA TRBV30 NA TRBJ2-1
CASSFGPGLVSEQFF NA NA TRBV7-3 NA TRBJ2-1
CAWSLGTGDQPQHF TGTGCCTGGAGTTTGGGCACAGGGGATCAGCCCCAGCATTTT NA TRBV30 TRBD1 TRBJ1-5
CASSFRTTTDTQYF TGCGCCAGCAGCTTCAGAACGACCACAGATACGCAGTATTTT NA TRBV5-1 NA TRBJ2-3
CASSNPGTIGLETQYF TGTGCCAGCAGCAATCCAGGGACTATAGGCTTGGAGACCCAGTACTTC NA TRBV21-1 NA TRBJ2-5
CASSQVGLAGSETQYF TGCGCCAGCAGCCAAGTGGGACTAGCGGGATCTGAGACCCAGTACTTC NA TRBV4-1 TRBD2 TRBJ2-5
CASSPPGALNTEAFF TGTGCCAGCTCACCACCAGGGGCCCTGAACACTGAAGCTTTCTTT NA TRBV18 NA TRBJ1-1
CASSLAGGEETQYF TGTGCCAGCAGCTTGGCAGGGGGCGAAGAGACCCAGTACTTC NA TRBV5-5 TRBD1 TRBJ2-5
CASSLGGLAGTSF TGTGCCAGCAGCTTAGGGGGACTAGCGGGAACGAGTTTT NA TRBV7-2 TRBD2 TRBJ2-3
CASTASGGVYNEQFF TGTGCCAGCACCGCTAGCGGGGGGGTATACAATGAGCAGTTCTTC NA TRBV2 TRBD2 TRBJ2-1
CASSGQGYGANVLTF TGTGCCAGCAGCGGACAGGGTTATGGGGCCAACGTCCTGACTTTC NA TRBV2 TRBD1 TRBJ2-6
CASSFRGLNTEAFF TGTGCCAGCAGCTTCAGGGGGCTGAACACTGAAGCTTTCTTT NA TRBV5-6 TRBD1 TRBJ1-1
CASSSPGLAASYEQYF TGTGCCAGTAGTTCACCGGGACTAGCGGCTTCCTACGAGCAGTACTTC few TRBV19 TRBD2 TRBJ2-7
CASSETGDEKLFF TGCGCCAGCAGTGAGACAGGGGATGAAAAACTGTTTTTT NA TRBV4-3 TRBD1 TRBJ1-4
CASRGTNFPYEQYF TGTGCCAGCAGAGGGACTAACTTCCCCTACGAGCAGTACTTC few TRBV5-4 TRBD2 TRBJ2-7
CASSLAAVLAGGRGELFF TGTGCCAGCAGCTTAGCGGCGGTACTAGCGGGAGGACGTGGGGAGCTGTTTTTT NA TRBV7-2 TRBD2 TRBJ2-2